Listed here is a single T cell receptor beta chain. With 2 bases clipped from V and 8 bases from J, the junction kept 8 bases outside the gene matches. Germline V lookup: CDR1 LGHNA, CDR2 YSLEER. CDR3 length: 14 residues. Original processing methods: Amplification from reference gene primers served as the basis for estimated nucleated cell counts. Using immunoSEQ multiplex PCR, the repertoire was profiled, and TCRdb retains in-frame clones only, with some absent. The V and J calls and clone size come from that table; D and trimming were worked out from the DNA. There are roughly 200,000 clones in the sample; 79% occur only once, and roughly 5.7% lies in the top ten. These data come from a study of blood T cell repertoires in COVID-19. The wider study: Specimens from acute and convalescent COVID-19 originated in the United States, Italy and Spain. T cells, B-cell-depleted T cells, or PBMCs provided the cDNA or gDNA that served as material.

This clonotype was obtained from a woman between 40 and 55 years old with COVID-19, enrolled during active disease. This rearrangement joins TRBV4-3 to TRBJ1-2; 7 bases line up with TRBD1. Sequenced material: peripheral blood. CDR3 protein: CASSQNTGVGGYTF. The CDR3 coding sequence is TGCGCCAGCAGCCAAAATACAGGGGTAGGCGGCTACACCTTC.